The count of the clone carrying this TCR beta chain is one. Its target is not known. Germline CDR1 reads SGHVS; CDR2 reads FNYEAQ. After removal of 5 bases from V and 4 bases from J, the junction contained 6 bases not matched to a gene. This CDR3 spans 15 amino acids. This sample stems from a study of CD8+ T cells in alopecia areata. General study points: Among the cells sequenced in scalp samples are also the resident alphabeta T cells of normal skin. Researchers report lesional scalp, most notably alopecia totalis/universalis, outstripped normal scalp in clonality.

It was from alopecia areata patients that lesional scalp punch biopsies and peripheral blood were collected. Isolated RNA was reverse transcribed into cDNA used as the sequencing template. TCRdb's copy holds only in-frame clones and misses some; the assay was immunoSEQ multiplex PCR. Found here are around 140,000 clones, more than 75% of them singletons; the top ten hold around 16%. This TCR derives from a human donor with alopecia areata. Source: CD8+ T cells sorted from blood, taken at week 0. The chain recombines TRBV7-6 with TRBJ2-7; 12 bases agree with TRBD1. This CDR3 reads CASSEGTGGFYEQYF. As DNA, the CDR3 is TGTGCCAGCAGCGAAGGGACAGGGGGCTTTTACGAGCAGTACTTC.